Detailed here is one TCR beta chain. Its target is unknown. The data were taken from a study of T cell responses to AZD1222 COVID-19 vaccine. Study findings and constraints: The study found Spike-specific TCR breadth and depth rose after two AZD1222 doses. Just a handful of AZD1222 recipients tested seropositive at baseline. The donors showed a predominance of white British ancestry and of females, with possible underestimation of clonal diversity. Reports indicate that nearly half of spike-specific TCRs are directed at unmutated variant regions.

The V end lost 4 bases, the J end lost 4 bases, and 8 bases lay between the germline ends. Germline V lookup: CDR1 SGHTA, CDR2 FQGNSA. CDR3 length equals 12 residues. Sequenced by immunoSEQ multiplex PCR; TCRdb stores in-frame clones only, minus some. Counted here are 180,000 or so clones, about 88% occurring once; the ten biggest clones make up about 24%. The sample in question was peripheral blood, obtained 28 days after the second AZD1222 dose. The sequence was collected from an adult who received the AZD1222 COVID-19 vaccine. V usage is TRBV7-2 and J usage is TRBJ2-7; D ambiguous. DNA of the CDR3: TGTGCCAGCAGCTCTGGATTGTACGAGCAGTACTTC. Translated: CASSSGLYEQYF.